Detailed here is one TCR beta chain. At one of its ends the junction is not consistent with the germline gene, which may arise from a read error. The input was 450 to 500 ng total RNA; TCR beta cDNA was made from it with a constant-region primer. Three nested multiplex PCR rounds, a slightly modified ARM-PCR method, built the TCR beta libraries. Running 9 to 10 cycles apiece, the first two PCR rounds relied on TRBV1-TRBV30 forward primers together with a C-beta reverse primer. A single record per CDR3 protein comes from TCRdb applying MiXCR to the multiplex PCR reads. Of roughly 22,000 distinct CDR3 sequences detected, 80% appear once; the ten largest clones hold under 40%. Without any cell sorting, roughly 20-32 mg of bulk tissue yielded co-extracted RNA and DNA. The CDR3 extends over 15 amino acids. These data belong to a study of tumor-infiltrating lymphocytes in primary liver carcinoma. Study-wide context: Tumors were staged T1-T3 N0M0 and measured 4.2 to 10 cm across.

The receptor was derived from a young woman with primary liver carcinoma and hepatitis B virus infection. The chain links TRBV12-3 or TRBV12-4 to TRBJ2-2, with D perhaps TRBD1 (6 bases). Sequencing was performed on liver tumor tissue from sampling region 2. Subset here: tumor region T2, inferior pole. CDR3 protein: CDSLGWDTNTGQLFF. DNA of the CDR3: TGTGACAGCCTGGGGTGGGACACGAACACCGGGCAGCTGTTTTTT.